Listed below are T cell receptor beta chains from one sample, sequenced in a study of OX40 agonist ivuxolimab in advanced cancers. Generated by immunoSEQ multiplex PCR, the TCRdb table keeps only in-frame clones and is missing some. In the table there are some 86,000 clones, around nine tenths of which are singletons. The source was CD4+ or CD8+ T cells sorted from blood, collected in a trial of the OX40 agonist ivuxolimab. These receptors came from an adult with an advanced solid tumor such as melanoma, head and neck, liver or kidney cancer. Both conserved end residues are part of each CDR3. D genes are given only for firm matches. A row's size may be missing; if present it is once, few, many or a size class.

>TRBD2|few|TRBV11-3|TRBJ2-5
TGTGCCAGTAGCGGGGGGAACCAAGAGACCCAGTACTTC
CASSGGNQETQYF
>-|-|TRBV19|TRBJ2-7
TGTGCCAGTAGTATAGTCGGGGTAGCCTCCGAGCAGTACTTC
CASSIVGVASEQYF
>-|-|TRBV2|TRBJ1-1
TGTGCCAGCAGTTTACGCTGGGGCGACACTGAAGCTTTCTTT
CASSLRWGDTEAFF
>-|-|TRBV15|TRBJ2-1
TGTGCCACCAGCAGAGATCGGGGGCGAGGGCAGTTCTTC
CATSRDRGRGQFF
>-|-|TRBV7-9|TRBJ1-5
TGTGCCAGCAGTCCGCAGGGACAGCCCCAGCATTTT
CASSPQGQPQHF
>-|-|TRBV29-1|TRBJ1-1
TGCAGCGGTACAGAGATTAATGAAGCTTTCTTT
CSGTEINEAFF
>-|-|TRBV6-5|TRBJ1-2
TGTGCCAGCAGTTCCCCGTCTGGGGACTATGGCTACACCTTC
CASSSPSGDYGYTF
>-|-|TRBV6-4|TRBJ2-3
TGTGCCAGCAGTGGGGGGGCTAGCACAGATACGCAGTATTTT
CASSGGASTDTQYF
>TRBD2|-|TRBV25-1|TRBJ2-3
TGTGCCAGCAGTGGGGGACGAGCGGGACTGGCAGATACGCAGTATTTT
CASSGGRAGLADTQYF
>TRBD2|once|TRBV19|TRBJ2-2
TGTGCCAGTAAAGTAGTCGGGGGGGGCTTAACCGGGGAGCTGTTTTTT
CASKVVGGGLTGELFF
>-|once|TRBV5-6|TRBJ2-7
TGTGCCAGCAGCTCCCTTTGGACAGAAAACGAGCAGTACTTC
CASSSLWTENEQYF
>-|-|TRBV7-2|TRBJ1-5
TGTGCCAGCGCGGAGGAACGGCAGCCCCAGCATTTT
CASAEERQPQHF
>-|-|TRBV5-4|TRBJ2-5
TGTGCCAGCAGCCCCCGCGGAGGGGGAGAGACCCAGTACTTC
CASSPRGGGETQYF
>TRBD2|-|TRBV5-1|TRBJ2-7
TGCGCCAGCAGCTTGGGCGGGGGGTCAAACGAGCAGTACTTC
CASSLGGGSNEQYF
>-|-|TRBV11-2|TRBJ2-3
TGTGCCAGCAGCTTAGGCAGGTACACAGATACGCAGTATTTT
CASSLGRYTDTQYF
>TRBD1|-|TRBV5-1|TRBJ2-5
TGCGCCAGCAGCCAGGACAGGATTATTGAGACCCAGTACTTC
CASSQDRIIETQYF
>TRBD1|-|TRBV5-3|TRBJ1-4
TGTGCCAGAAGCTGCCCCGGACAGGGGGAGTATGAAAAACTGTTTTTT
CARSCPGQGEYEKLFF
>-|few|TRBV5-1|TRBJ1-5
TGCGCCAGCAGACAGGGAGTAGGTCAGCCCCAGCATTTT
CASRQGVGQPQHF
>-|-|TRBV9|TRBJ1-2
TGTGCCAGCAGCGTATCGGGGGGGCTTGGCTATGGCTACACCTTC
CASSVSGGLGYGYTF
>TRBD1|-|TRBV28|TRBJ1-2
TGTGCCAGCACCACCTACAGGGGGGGTCACTATGGCTACACCTTC
CASTTYRGGHYGYTF
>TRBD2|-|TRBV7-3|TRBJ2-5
TGTGCCAGCAGCTCCGAGCGGGGAGAGACCCAGTACTTC
CASSSERGETQYF